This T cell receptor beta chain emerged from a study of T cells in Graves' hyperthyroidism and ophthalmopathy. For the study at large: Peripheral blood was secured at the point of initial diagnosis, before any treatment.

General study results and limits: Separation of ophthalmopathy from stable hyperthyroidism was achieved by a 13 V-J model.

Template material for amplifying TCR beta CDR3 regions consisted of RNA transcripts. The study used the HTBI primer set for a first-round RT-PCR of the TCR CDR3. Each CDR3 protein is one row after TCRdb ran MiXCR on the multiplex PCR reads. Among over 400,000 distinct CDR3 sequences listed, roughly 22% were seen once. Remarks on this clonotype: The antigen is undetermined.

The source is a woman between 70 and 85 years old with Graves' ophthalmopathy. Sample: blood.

The CDR3: CASSADSVRTEAFF. The DNA of the CDR3 is TGTGCCAGCAGTGCCGACAGCGTGCGGACTGAAGCTTTCTTT. V and J are TRBV6-1 and TRBJ1-1; D might be TRBD1 (5 bases). The CDR3 covers 14 residues. CDR1 MNHNS and CDR2 SASEGT come from the germline V gene. Trimming took 4 bases from V and 5 from J, leaving 14 bases between them.